Presented here are 17 T cell receptor beta chains from one specimen sequenced in a study of beta chain features in type 1 diabetes. Study-level results: In all four CD4+ subsets, TCRB CDR3 length was significantly, moderately reduced in type 1 diabetes.

Which antigens these TCRs recognize remains unknown. TCRB transcripts that were expressed got sequenced, as all of the isolated RNA had been reverse transcribed. Sequenced by immunoSEQ multiplex PCR; TCRdb stores in-frame clones only, minus some. The sample yields 230,000 or so clones, 16% seen once. The sample taken for sequencing was naive CD4+ T cells from blood. The source is a man aged 25-45 years with type 1 diabetes.

This chain links TRBV29-1 with TRBJ1-2, with D unclear. The V end lost 0 bases, the J end lost 0 bases, and 20 bases lay between the germline ends. The CDR3 loop spans 18 amino acids. Germline CDR1 SQVTM, CDR2 ANQGSEA. This chain's CDR3 is CSVEDLRTEGRTNYGYTF. The CDR3 DNA reads TGCAGCGTTGAAGATTTAAGGACGGAAGGGCGGACTAACTATGGCTACACCTTC.

The rearrangement uses TRBV2 and TRBJ1-1, with 7 positions matching TRBD1. Germline V lookup: CDR1 SNHLY, CDR2 FYNNEI. The CDR3 has 14 amino acids. V shed 6 bases, J shed 3 bases, and the junction held 7 bases outside the gene matches. CDR3 DNA: TGTGCCAGCAGAGCCTACAGGGGTGACACTGAAGCTTTCTTT. This gives the protein CASRAYRGDTEAFF.

The rearrangement uses TRBV28 and TRBJ2-7; D uncertain. In germline, CDR1 is MDHEN, CDR2 SYDVKM. V gave up 6 bases and J gave up 4 bases, with 13 bases separating them. The CDR3 covers 13 residues. In DNA, the CDR3 is TGTGCCAGCAGCTCCCCCGGAGTTTACGAGCAGTACTTC. It translates to CASSSPGVYEQYF.

The chain has TRBV5-1 and TRBJ2-3; D may match TRBD1 or TRBD2 (5 bases each). This CDR3 comprises 16 residues. V was trimmed by 0 bases and J by 1 base, leaving 12 bases between them. Germline loops: CDR1 SGHRS, CDR2 YFSETQ. The CDR3 region is CASSLGYQGRTDTQYF. The CDR3 DNA sequence: TGCGCCAGCAGCTTGGGTTACCAGGGACGCACAGATACGCAGTATTTT.

This clone was picked up a small number of times. The chain combines TRBV20-1 with TRBJ1-1; unclear D gene. The V gene lost 6 bases and the J gene lost 7 bases, with 9 bases spanning the gap. This CDR3 is 10 amino acids long. Germline V CDR1 and CDR2: DFQATT, SNEGSKA (reference sequence). CDR3 DNA: TGCAGTGCCGGACGGCGTGAAGCTTTCTTT. Translated: CSAGRREAFF.

The chain carries TRBV9 and TRBJ2-7, with D perhaps TRBD1 or TRBD2 (6 bases each). The CDR3 consists of 17 residues. Germline CDR1 SGDLS, CDR2 YYNGEE. Trimming took off 0 bases at V and 2 bases at J, with 18 bases between the two ends. Here the CDR3 DNA reads TGTGCCAGCAGCGTAGCTGGTCAGGGGAGGTTCCCCTACGAGCAGTACTTC. Residues: CASSVAGQGRFPYEQYF. Filled out from reference TRBV9 and TRBJ2-7, the complete variable domain reads DSGVTQTPKHLITATGQRVTLRCSPRSGDLSVYWYQQSLDQGLQFLIQYYNGEERAKGNILERFSAQQFPDLHSELNLSSLELGDSALYFCASSVAGQGRFPYEQYFGPGTRLTVT.

The table lists this clone with a few counts. The V gene is TRBV10-3, the J gene TRBJ1-2; the D is unclear. With 2 bases removed from V and 7 bases from J, the gap between germline ends came to 5 bases. The CDR3 covers 11 residues. Per germline, CDR1 ENHRY and CDR2 SYGVKD. This chain's CDR3 is CAISEPGGYTF. In DNA form, the CDR3 reads TGTGCCATCAGTGAGCCGGGTGGCTACACCTTC.

J is TRBJ2-1 and V is TRBV7-2; 7 bases match TRBD2. After removal of 3 bases from V and 4 bases from J, the junction contained 6 bases not matched to a gene. This CDR3 contains 15 residues. CDR1 is SGHTA and CDR2 is FQGNSA in the germline V gene. The CDR3 DNA is TGTGCCAGCAGCTTCGGCAGCGGGGAATACAATGAGCAGTTCTTC. Its translation is CASSFGSGEYNEQFF. Full variable domain (remainder filled in from reference TRBV7-2 and TRBJ2-1): GAGVSQSPSNKVTEKGKDVELRCDPISGHTALYWYRQSLGQGLEFLIYFQGNSAPDKSGLPSDRFSAERTGGSVSTLTIQRTQQEDSAVYLCASSFGSGEYNEQFFGPGTRLTVL.

V is TRBV27 and J is TRBJ2-7; 11 positions agree with TRBD2. This CDR3 is built from 15 residues. Germline CDR1 is MNHEY and CDR2 is SMNVEV (reference sequence). J lost 6 bases, V lost 5 bases, and 9 bases had no gene match. The CDR3 region is CASSASGGRPLEQYF. In DNA form, the CDR3 reads TGTGCCAGCAGTGCTAGCGGGGGGAGGCCCCTCGAGCAGTACTTC.

There are a few counts of this clone. The chain links TRBV5-4 to TRBJ2-2; unclear D gene. Per germline, CDR1 SGHNT and CDR2 YYREEE (reference sequence). This CDR3 spans 15 amino acids. The V end lost 2 bases, the J end lost 4 bases, and 12 bases lay between the germline ends. The DNA for the CDR3 is TGTGCCAGCAGCTTTTCAGGCGAATTCACCGGGGAGCTGTTTTTT. It codes for CASSFSGEFTGELFF. Full variable domain (outside the CDR3, taken from reference TRBV5-4 and TRBJ2-2): ETGVTQSPTHLIKTRGQQVTLRCSSQSGHNTVSWYQQALGQGPQFIFQYYREEENGRGNFPPRFSGLQFPNYSSELNVNALELDDSALYLCASSFSGEFTGELFFGEGSRLTVL.

This clone has more than one count but fewer than ten. The chain couples TRBV18 to TRBJ2-7; D gene ambiguous. The CDR3 contains 14 residues. CDR1 is KGHSH and CDR2 is LQKENI in the germline V gene. V shed 0 bases and J shed 6 bases, with 12 bases lying between them. This CDR3 is CASSPPSIISEQYF. The CDR3 DNA follows: TGTGCCAGCTCACCACCGTCGATCATCTCCGAGCAGTACTTC.

The chain links TRBV29-1 to TRBJ2-1, with TRBD2 identical over 11 bases. The CDR3 extends over 13 amino acids. V lost 7 bases to trimming and J lost 10 bases; unmatched junction nucleotides: 9. Looked up from germline, CDR1 is SQVTM and CDR2 is ANQGSEA. The chain's CDR3 is CSATGLAAEEQFF. Here the CDR3 DNA reads TGCAGCGCGACGGGACTAGCGGCGGAGGAGCAGTTCTTC.

V is TRBV6-1 and J is TRBJ2-3; D remains unclear. The CDR3 totals 13 residues. The ends were cut back, 11 bases at V and 6 bases at J, with 18 bases in the middle. CDR1 MNHNS and CDR2 SASEGT come from the germline V gene. Here the CDR3 reads CAETTQVGDTQYF. The CDR3 region has the DNA TGTGCCGAGACCACGCAGGTCGGCGATACGCAGTATTTT.

This clone was recorded a few times. The V and J genes are TRBV5-6 and TRBJ2-5, with unresolved D. The CDR3 contains 14 residues. Germline lookup yields CDR1 SGHDT and CDR2 YYEEEE. The V end lost 1 base, the J end lost 2 bases, and 9 bases lay between the germline ends. CDR3 in DNA: TGTGCCAGCAGCTTGTTCCAGATTCAAGAGACCCAGTACTTC. Protein: CASSLFQIQETQYF.

The sample holds a few counts of this clone. This sequence joins TRBV27 and TRBJ2-1; 12 bases align to TRBD2. The CDR3 is made up of 15 amino acids. J gave up 8 bases and V 6 bases, and 8 bases lay outside the gene matches. Germline V CDR1 and CDR2: MNHEY, SMNVEV (reference sequence). CDR3 sequence reads: CASRPRLAGGYEQFF. The CDR3 DNA follows: TGTGCCAGCAGACCCCGGCTAGCGGGAGGGTATGAGCAGTTCTTC.

This rearrangement joins TRBV7-9 to TRBJ2-2; TRBD2 is a possible D gene (6 bases). The V end lost 2 bases, the J end lost 7 bases, and 26 bases lay between the germline ends. Germline V gene sequence: CDR1 SEHNR, CDR2 FQNEAQ (reference sequence). The CDR3 length is 19 residues. CDR3 in DNA: TGTGCCAGCAGCTTAATTTTTGCAAGCGGATCAGCCGGGGGCGGGGAGCTGTTTTTT. Translation: CASSLIFASGSAGGGELFF. Full variable domain (rest looked up from reference TRBV7-9 and TRBJ2-2): DTGVSQNPRHKITKRGQNVTFRCDPISEHNRLYWYRQTLGQGPEFLTYFQNEAQLEKSRLLSDRFSAERPKGSFSTLEIQRTEQGDSAMYLCASSLIFASGSAGGGELFFGEGSRLTVL.

This clone appeared a few times. The J gene is TRBJ1-1, the V gene TRBV7-9; D not certain. CDR3 size: 13 residues. Germline loops: CDR1 SEHNR, CDR2 FQNEAQ (reference sequence). The ends were cut back, 5 bases at V and 1 base at J, with 8 bases in the middle. The CDR3 bases are TGTGCCAGCAGCCACGGCCCGAACACTGAAGCTTTCTTT. Translating it yields CASSHGPNTEAFF. The whole variable domain, filled in from reference TRBV7-9 and TRBJ1-1, reads DTGVSQNPRHKITKRGQNVTFRCDPISEHNRLYWYRQTLGQGPEFLTYFQNEAQLEKSRLLSDRFSAERPKGSFSTLEIQRTEQGDSAMYLCASSHGPNTEAFFGQGTRLTVV.